Listed here are 20 T cell receptor beta chains from one sample, sequenced in a study of graft-versus-host responses after intestinal transplantation. These receptors' targets are unknown. Assay: immunoSEQ multiplex PCR; the TCRdb copy retains only in-frame clones and omits some. The sample comprises fewer than 95,000 clones, roughly 93% of which are singletons, and 0.49% rests with the top ten. The sample here was unstimulated CD8+ T cells sorted from spleen or lymph node cells, taken before intestinal transplant. These TCRs come from a human donor who received an intestinal transplant.

J is TRBJ1-1 and V is TRBV6-5; D is possibly TRBD1 (5 bases). Trimming took off 0 bases at V and 4 bases at J, with 12 bases between the two ends. Germline CDR1 and CDR2: MNHEY and SVGAGI. CDR3 size: 15 residues. The CDR3 here is CASSYSDQGGTEAFF. The DNA of the CDR3 is TGTGCCAGCAGTTACTCTGACCAGGGAGGCACTGAAGCTTTCTTT.

This chain links TRBV30 with TRBJ1-1; 11 nucleotides match TRBD1. Germline loops: CDR1 GTSNPN, CDR2 SVGIG (reference sequence). Unmatched junction bases numbered 1, after V lost 0 bases and J lost 1 base. This CDR3 comprises 15 residues. The CDR3 DNA sequence: TGTGCCTGGAGTGTGGACAGGGGGCAGAACACTGAAGCTTTCTTT. Protein product: CAWSVDRGQNTEAFF.

The chain combines TRBV6-1 with TRBJ2-1, with 11 bases identical to TRBD2. The V segment lost 4 bases and the J segment 5 bases; nucleotides outside the gene matches: 7. Germline V CDR1 and CDR2: MNHNS, SASEGT. CDR3 length equals 16 residues. The CDR3 reads CASSGIRLAGHNEQFF. DNA for the CDR3: TGTGCCAGCAGTGGGATCAGACTAGCGGGGCACAATGAGCAGTTCTTC.

J is TRBJ2-7 and V is TRBV11-3, with 7 nucleotides matching TRBD1. The CDR3 spans 13 residues. Germline V gene lookup returns CDR1 SGHNT and CDR2 YENEEA. With V trimmed by 4 bases and J by 3 bases, 3 bases remained unmatched. In DNA, the CDR3 is TGTGCCAGCAGCTCAGGGGACAGCTACGAGCAGTACTTC. It translates to CASSSGDSYEQYF.

The rearrangement links TRBV27 to TRBJ1-2; TRBD1 matches at 8 bases. In germline, CDR1 is MNHEY, CDR2 SMNVEV (reference sequence). This CDR3 contains 15 residues. After removal of 6 bases from V and 6 bases from J, the junction contained 12 bases not matched to a gene. The CDR3 nucleotides read TGTGCCAGCAGGTATCAGGGGGCAGGGGTCGATGGCTACACCTTC. This sequence encodes CASRYQGAGVDGYTF.

The gene calls are TRBV9 and TRBJ2-7; D gene unclear. Germline lookup yields CDR1 SGDLS and CDR2 YYNGEE. V dropped 4 bases and J dropped 1 base, with 18 bases sitting between them. This CDR3 spans 16 amino acids. The CDR3 reads CASSPTKQVESYEQYF. CDR3 nucleotides: TGTGCCAGCAGCCCCACGAAGCAAGTAGAATCCTACGAGCAGTACTTC.

V and J are TRBV6-5 and TRBJ2-5; 9 bases map to TRBD1. Judging by the DNA end, TRBJ2-7 fits better; the J call may be wrong. Germline loops: CDR1 MNHEY, CDR2 SVGAGI. This CDR3 comprises 13 residues. CDR3 sequence (DNA): TGTGCCAGCAGTGCGACAGGGGGCTACGAGCAGTACTTC. This sequence encodes CASSATGGYEQYF.

J is TRBJ2-3 and V is TRBV30; 8 bases agree with TRBD2. This CDR3 contains 16 residues. Germline lookup yields CDR1 GTSNPN and CDR2 SVGIG (reference sequence). After removal of 0 bases from V and 1 base from J, the junction contained 6 bases not matched to a gene. The CDR3, as DNA: TGTGCCTGGAGTGTACGGGGGGGGGCCCGCACAGATACGCAGTATTTT. Its protein product is CAWSVRGGARTDTQYF.

The DNA of the CDR3 is TGTGCCAGCAGCTCGAGAACGACAGGGGAGTACGAGCAGTACTTC. It translates to CASSSRTTGEYEQYF. The chain joins TRBV5-4 to TRBJ2-7; TRBD1 aligns across 8 bases. Unmatched junction bases numbered 9, after V lost 3 bases and J lost 4 bases. Germline loops: CDR1 SGHNT, CDR2 YYREEE (reference sequence). This CDR3 is built from 15 residues.

CDR3 residues: CASSQGLAGASTDTQYF. DNA of the CDR3: TGCGCCAGCAGCCAGGGACTAGCGGGGGCCTCCACAGATACGCAGTATTTT. The chain links TRBV4-3 to TRBJ2-3; 14 bases agree with TRBD2. From germline, CDR1 is LGHNA and CDR2 YSLEER. J lost 2 bases, V lost 3 bases, and 4 bases had no gene match. The CDR3 covers 17 residues.

This chain joins TRBV29-1 and TRBJ1-1, with D perhaps TRBD1 (5 bases). This CDR3 has 11 amino acids. Trimming stripped 4 bases from V and 3 bases from J, with 6 bases between. The V gene's germline CDR1 is SQVTM and CDR2 ANQGSEA. In DNA, the CDR3 is TGCAGCGTTGGGGGGGACACTGAAGCTTTCTTT. Translating it yields CSVGGDTEAFF.

For the CDR3, the DNA is TGTGCCTGGAGTTTCCCCGGGACAGGGGTTGCTTGGAATCAGCCCCAGCATTTT. Protein product: CAWSFPGTGVAWNQPQHF. V and J are TRBV30 and TRBJ1-5, with 10 positions matching TRBD1. Germline V lookup: CDR1 GTSNPN, CDR2 SVGIG (reference sequence). Trimming removed 2 bases from V and 4 bases from J; junction bases left unmatched: 14. This CDR3 is built from 18 residues.

This chain links TRBV7-9 with TRBJ2-6, with D perhaps matching TRBD1 (5 bases). CDR3 length equals 15 residues. Germline V gene data show CDR1 as SEHNR and CDR2 as FQNEAQ (reference sequence). The V gene lost 6 bases and the J gene lost 4 bases, with 13 bases spanning the gap. The CDR3 DNA follows: TGTGCCAGCAGTGTGACAGAATCAGGGGCCAACGTCCTGACTTTC. It specifies CASSVTESGANVLTF. The complete variable domain, with remaining parts taken from reference TRBV7-9 and TRBJ2-6, reads DTGVSQNPRHKITKRGQNVTFRCDPISEHNRLYWYRQTLGQGPEFLTYFQNEAQLEKSRLLSDRFSAERPKGSFSTLEIQRTEQGDSAMYLCASSVTESGANVLTFGAGSRLTVL.

This sequence joins TRBV10-2 and TRBJ1-3, with D tentatively TRBD1 (6 bases). The CDR3 runs to 14 residues. Germline loops: CDR1 WSHSY, CDR2 SAAADI. Trimming removed 6 bases from V and 4 bases from J, with 13 bases in between. CDR3 sequence (DNA): TGCGCCAGCAGCCTTGGGGGGGGCGGAAACACCATATATTTT. It yields the protein CASSLGGGGNTIYF.

The genes are TRBV7-6 and TRBJ2-1, with 15 bases lining up with TRBD2. Germline V lookup: CDR1 SGHVS, CDR2 FNYEAQ. The CDR3 has 15 amino acids. J lost 10 bases, V lost 6 bases, and 7 bases had no gene match. The CDR3: CASSWTSGGAREQFF. The CDR3, as DNA: TGTGCCAGCAGTTGGACTAGCGGGGGGGCCAGGGAGCAGTTCTTC.

The chain is built from TRBV15 and TRBJ2-1, with TRBD2 as a possible D gene (5 bases). V was trimmed by 1 base and J by 0 bases, leaving 10 bases between them. Germline V gene lookup returns CDR1 LNHNV and CDR2 YYDKDF (reference sequence). The CDR3 runs to 16 residues. DNA for the CDR3: TGTGCCACCAGCAGAGGAGGGATGGGCTCCTACAATGAGCAGTTCTTC. This encodes CATSRGGMGSYNEQFF.

A few counts support this clone. The CDR3 DNA is TGTGCCAGTAGTATGGGGCAGCTCTACGAGCAGTACTTC. This encodes CASSMGQLYEQYF. The genes are TRBV19 and TRBJ2-7, with D possibly TRBD1 on 5 matching bases. The V end lost 3 bases, the J end lost 3 bases, and 9 bases lay between the germline ends. The CDR3 spans 13 residues. Germline values: CDR1 LNHDA, CDR2 SQIVND (reference sequence).

The V and J genes are TRBV11-3 and TRBJ2-7, with unresolved D. The V gene lost 1 base and the J gene lost 4 bases, with 8 bases spanning the gap. The V gene's germline CDR1 is SGHNT and CDR2 YENEEA. The CDR3 has 13 residues. CDR3 nucleotide sequence: TGTGCCAGCAGCTTAGCCCTTCTGTACGAGCAGTACTTC. Translated: CASSLALLYEQYF.

This chain connects TRBV7-8 to TRBJ2-7; D remains unclear. This CDR3 contains 11 residues. The germline V gene has CDR1 SGHVS and CDR2 FQNEAQ. V lost 5 bases and J 4 bases, leaving 6 bases between the germline ends. For the CDR3, the DNA is TGTGCCAGCAGCCTGACTTACGAGCAGTACTTC. Translating gives CASSLTYEQYF.

The chain has TRBV5-5 and TRBJ2-7; the match to TRBD2 covers 8 bases. This CDR3 comprises 17 residues. Per the germline V gene, CDR1 is SGHKS and CDR2 is YYEKEE (reference sequence). The trim removed 2 bases at V and 0 bases at J, leaving 10 bases unmatched. CDR3: CASSFELAGASSYEQYF. CDR3 in DNA: TGTGCCAGCAGCTTCGAGCTAGCGGGCGCTAGCTCCTACGAGCAGTACTTC.